Included here is one T cell receptor (beta chain) sequence, with context. The antigen is not known. CDR3 length: 15 amino acids. Germline CDR1 and CDR2: SNHLY and FYNNEI. V lost 5 bases, J lost 0 bases, and 13 bases lay in between. Described time point: patch test 3, about 24 weeks after DPC sensitization. As for treatment: therapeutic diphenylcyclopropenone sensitization with weekly scalp DPC. The sample comes from a study of human T cells and chemical hapten exposure. Study as a whole: Researchers reported sensitizing an approximately 2 cm by approximately 2 cm upper inner arm skin site with 2% DPC. Whole-study findings and limits: No alteration of TCRs above 1 in 1000 frequency was seen with DPC sensitization.

One entry per CDR3 protein results from TCRdb running MiXCR on the RACE reads. The sample shows tens of thousands of distinct CDR3 sequences, 10% to 15% of them seen only once. The clonotype originates from a woman aged 50 to 60 with alopecia areata. Some clones in this sample may be carry-over from other donors' samples. The chain employs TRBV2 and TRBJ2-5; D call uncertain. This specimen was whole blood, taken in connection with sensitization to the hapten diphenylcyclopropenone (DPC). The CDR3 reads CASSPNPSYQETQYF. Written as DNA, the CDR3 is TGTGCCAGCAGTCCTAACCCGTCGTACCAAGAGACCCAGTACTTC.